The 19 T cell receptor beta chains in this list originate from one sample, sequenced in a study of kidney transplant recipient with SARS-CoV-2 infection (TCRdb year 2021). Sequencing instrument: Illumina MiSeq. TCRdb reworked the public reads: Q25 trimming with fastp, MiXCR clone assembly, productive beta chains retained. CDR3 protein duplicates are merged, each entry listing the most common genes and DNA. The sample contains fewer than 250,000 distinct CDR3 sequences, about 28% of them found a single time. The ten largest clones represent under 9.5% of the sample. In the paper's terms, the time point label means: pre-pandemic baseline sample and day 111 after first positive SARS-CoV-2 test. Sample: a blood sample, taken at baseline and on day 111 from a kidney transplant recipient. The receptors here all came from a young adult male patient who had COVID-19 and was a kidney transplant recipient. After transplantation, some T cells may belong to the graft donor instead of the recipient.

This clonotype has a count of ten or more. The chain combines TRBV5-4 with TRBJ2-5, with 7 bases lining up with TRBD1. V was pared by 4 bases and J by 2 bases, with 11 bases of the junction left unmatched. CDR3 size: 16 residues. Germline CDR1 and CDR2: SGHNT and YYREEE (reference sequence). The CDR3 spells CASSAPGTAFQETQYF. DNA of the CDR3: TGTGCCAGCAGCGCTCCCGGGACAGCTTTTCAAGAGACCCAGTACTTC.

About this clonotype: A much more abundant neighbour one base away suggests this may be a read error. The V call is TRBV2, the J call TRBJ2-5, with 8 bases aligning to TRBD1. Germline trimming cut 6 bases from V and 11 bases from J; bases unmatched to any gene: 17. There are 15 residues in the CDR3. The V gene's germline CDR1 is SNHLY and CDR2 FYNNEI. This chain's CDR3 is CASREGGQGSYKQYF. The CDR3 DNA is TGTGCCAGCAGGGAGGGCGGACAGGGCTCCTACAAGCAGTACTTC.

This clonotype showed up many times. CDR3 DNA sequence: TGTGCCAGCAGTAATAGCGTAGAACTGGGAAAGACCTATGGCTACACCTTC. Translated, it gives CASSNSVELGKTYGYTF. The chain recombines TRBV25-1 with TRBJ1-2; D not certain. The CDR3 has 17 residues. Deletions cut 5 bases from V and 4 bases from J, with 23 bases between. Germline V lookup: CDR1 MGHDK, CDR2 SYGVNS.

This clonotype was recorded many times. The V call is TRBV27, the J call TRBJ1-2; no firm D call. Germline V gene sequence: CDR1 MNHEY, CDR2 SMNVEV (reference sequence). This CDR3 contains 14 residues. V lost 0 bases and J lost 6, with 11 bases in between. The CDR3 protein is CASSLSYGWDGYTF. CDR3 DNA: TGTGCCAGCAGTTTATCCTACGGCTGGGATGGCTACACCTTC.

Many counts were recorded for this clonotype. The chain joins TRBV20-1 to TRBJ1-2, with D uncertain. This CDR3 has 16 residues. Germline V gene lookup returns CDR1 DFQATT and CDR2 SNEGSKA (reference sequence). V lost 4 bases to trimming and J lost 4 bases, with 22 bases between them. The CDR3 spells CSAISALFRKTYGYTF. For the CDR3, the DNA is TGCAGTGCTATCTCAGCGCTGTTTCGAAAGACCTATGGCTACACCTTC.

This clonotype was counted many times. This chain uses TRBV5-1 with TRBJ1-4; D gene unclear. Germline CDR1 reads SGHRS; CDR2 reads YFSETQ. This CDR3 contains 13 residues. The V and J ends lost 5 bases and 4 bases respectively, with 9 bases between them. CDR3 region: CASSQQNNEKLFF. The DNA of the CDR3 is TGCGCCAGCAGTCAACAGAATAATGAAAAACTGTTTTTT.

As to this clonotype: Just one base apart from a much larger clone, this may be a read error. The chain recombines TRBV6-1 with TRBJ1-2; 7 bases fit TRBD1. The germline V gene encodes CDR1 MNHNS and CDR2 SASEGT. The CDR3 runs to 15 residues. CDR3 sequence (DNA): TGTGCCATCAGTGAAGAGGTCAGGGGGAGCTATGGCTACACCTTC. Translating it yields CAISEEVRGSYGYTF.

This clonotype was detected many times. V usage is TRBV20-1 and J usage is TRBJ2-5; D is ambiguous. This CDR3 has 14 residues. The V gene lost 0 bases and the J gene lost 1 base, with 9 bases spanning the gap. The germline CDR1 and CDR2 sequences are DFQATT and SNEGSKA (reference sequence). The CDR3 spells CSARDGASQETQYF. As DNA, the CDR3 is TGCAGTGCTAGAGATGGAGCGTCCCAAGAGACCCAGTACTTC.

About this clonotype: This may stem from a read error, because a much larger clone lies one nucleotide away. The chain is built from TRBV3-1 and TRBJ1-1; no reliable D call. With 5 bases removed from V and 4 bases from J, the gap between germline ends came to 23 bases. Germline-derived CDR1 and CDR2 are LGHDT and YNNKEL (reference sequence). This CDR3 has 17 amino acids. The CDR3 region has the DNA TGTGCCAGCAGCGGGGATAATCCCATTTCAATTCGCACTGAAGCTTTCTTT. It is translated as CASSGDNPISIRTEAFF.

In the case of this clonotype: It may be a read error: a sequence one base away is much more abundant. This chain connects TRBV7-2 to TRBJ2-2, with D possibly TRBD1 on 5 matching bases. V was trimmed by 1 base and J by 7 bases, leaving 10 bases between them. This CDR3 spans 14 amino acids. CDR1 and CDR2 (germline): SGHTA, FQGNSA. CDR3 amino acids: CASSLGGPIGELFF. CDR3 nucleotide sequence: TGTGCCAGCAGCTTAGGGGGCCCGATCGGGGAGCTGTTTTTT.

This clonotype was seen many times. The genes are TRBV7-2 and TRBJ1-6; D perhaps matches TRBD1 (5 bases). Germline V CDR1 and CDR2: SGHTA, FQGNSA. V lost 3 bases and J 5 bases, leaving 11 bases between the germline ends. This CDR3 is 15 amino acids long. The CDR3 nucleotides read TGTGCCAGCAGCTTTTTGACAGCAAATAATTCACCCCTCCACTTT. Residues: CASSFLTANNSPLHF.

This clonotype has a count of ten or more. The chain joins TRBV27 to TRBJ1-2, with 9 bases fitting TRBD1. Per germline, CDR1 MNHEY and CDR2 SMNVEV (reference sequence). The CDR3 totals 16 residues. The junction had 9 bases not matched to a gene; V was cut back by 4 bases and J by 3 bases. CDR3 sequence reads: CASSSDPGQGHYGYTF. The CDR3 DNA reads TGTGCCAGCAGTTCTGACCCGGGACAGGGCCACTATGGCTACACCTTC.

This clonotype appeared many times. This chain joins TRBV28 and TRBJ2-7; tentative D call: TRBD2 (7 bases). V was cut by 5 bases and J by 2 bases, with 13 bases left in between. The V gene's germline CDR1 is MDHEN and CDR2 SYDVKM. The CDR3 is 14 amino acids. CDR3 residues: CASSPGGRAYEQYF. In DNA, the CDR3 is TGTGCCAGCAGTCCCGGGGGGCGAGCCTACGAGCAGTACTTC. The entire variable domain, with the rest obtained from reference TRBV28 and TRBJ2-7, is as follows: DVKVTQSSRYLVKRTGEKVFLECVQDMDHENMFWYRQDPGLGLRLIYFSYDVKMKEKGDIPEGYSVSREKKERFSLILESASTNQTSMYLCASSPGGRAYEQYFGPGTRLTVT.

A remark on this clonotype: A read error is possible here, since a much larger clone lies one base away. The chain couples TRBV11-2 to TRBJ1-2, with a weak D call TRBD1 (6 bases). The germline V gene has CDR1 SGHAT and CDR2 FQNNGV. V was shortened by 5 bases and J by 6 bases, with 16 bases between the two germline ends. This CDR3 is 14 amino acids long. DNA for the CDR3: TGTGCCAGCAGCCCTCTGACAGGACGAGATGGCTACACCTTC. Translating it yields CASSPLTGRDGYTF.

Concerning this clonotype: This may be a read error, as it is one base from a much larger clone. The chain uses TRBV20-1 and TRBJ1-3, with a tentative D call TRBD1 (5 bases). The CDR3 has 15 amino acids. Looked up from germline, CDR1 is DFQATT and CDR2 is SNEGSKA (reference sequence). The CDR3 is CSASRGLNSGDTIYF. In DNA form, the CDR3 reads TGCAGTGCCTCGAGGGGACTGAACTCTGGAGACACCATATATTTT.

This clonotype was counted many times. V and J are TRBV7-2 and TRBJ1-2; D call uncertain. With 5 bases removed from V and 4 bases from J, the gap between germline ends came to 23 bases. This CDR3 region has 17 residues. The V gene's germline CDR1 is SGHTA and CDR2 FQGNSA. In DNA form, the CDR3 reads TGTGCCAGCAGCAGTTGGACCAGAGACGGAAAGACCTATGGCTACACCTTC. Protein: CASSSWTRDGKTYGYTF.

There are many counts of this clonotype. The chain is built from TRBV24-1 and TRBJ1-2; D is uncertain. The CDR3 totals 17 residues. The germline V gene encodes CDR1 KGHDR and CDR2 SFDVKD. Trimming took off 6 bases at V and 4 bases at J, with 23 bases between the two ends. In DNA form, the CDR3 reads TGTGCCACCAGTAGTTGCAGTAGTACCAGAAAGACCTATGGCTACACCTTC. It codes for CATSSCSSTRKTYGYTF.

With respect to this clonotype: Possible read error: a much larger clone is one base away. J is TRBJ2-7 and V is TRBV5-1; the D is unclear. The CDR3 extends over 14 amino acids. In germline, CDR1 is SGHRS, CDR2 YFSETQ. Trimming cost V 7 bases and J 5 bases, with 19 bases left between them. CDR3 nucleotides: TGCGCCAGCGGCCCGGGCCCCGCGAACGACGAGCAGTACTTC. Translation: CASGPGPANDEQYF. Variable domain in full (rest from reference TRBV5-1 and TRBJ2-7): KAGVTQTPRYLIKTRGQQVTLSCSPISGHRSVSWYQQTPGQGLQFLFEYFSETQRNKGNFPGRFSGRQFSNSRSEMNVSTLELGDSALYLCASGPGPANDEQYFGPGTRLTVT.

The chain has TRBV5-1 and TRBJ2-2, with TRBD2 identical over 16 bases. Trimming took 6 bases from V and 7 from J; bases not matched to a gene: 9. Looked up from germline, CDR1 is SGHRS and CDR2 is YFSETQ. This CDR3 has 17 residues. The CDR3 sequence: CASNPGLAGGRDGELFF. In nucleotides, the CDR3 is TGCGCCAGCAACCCGGGACTAGCGGGGGGGCGAGACGGGGAGCTGTTTTTT.